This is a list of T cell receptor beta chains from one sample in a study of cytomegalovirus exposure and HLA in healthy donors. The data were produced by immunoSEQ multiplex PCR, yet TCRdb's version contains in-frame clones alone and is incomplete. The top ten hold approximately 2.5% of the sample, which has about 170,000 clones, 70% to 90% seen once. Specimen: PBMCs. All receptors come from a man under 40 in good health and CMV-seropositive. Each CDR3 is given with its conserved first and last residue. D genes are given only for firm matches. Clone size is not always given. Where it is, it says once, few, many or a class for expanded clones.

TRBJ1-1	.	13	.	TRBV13	CASSLEGGTEAFF	TGTGCCAGCAGCTTAGAAGGGGGCACTGAAGCTTTCTTT
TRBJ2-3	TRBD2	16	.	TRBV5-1	CASSLYRAGGRDTQYF	TGCGCCAGCAGCTTATACCGAGCGGGAGGTCGCGATACGCAGTATTTT
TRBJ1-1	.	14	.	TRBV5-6	CASSLVQGETEAFF	TGTGCCAGCAGCTTGGTACAGGGCGAGACTGAAGCTTTCTTT
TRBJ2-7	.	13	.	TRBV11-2	CASSLGAFYEQYF	TGTGCCAGCAGCTTAGGGGCCTTCTACGAGCAGTACTTC
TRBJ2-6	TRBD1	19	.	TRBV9	CASSVVPSQGLAGANVLTF	TGTGCCAGCAGCGTAGTTCCCTCACAGGGGCTCGCTGGGGCCAACGTCCTGACTTTC
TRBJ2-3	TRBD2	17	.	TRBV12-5	CASGLVPSGFSTDTQYF	TGTGCTAGTGGTTTGGTTCCTAGCGGCTTTAGCACAGATACGCAGTATTTT
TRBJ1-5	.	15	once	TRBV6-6	CASSYSSGGNQPQHF	TGTGCCAGCAGTTACTCCTCGGGTGGCAATCAGCCCCAGCATTTT
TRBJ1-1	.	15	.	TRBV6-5	CASSYYHPGRTEAFF	TGTGCCAGCAGTTACTACCACCCCGGTCGAACTGAAGCTTTCTTT
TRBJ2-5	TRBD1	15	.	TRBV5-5	CASSLRGRGEETQYF	TGTGCCAGCAGCCTCAGGGGGCGAGGTGAAGAGACCCAGTACTTC
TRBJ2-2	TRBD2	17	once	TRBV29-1	CSVGGSSGRANTGELFF	TGCAGCGTTGGTGGGAGTAGCGGGAGGGCTAACACCGGGGAGCTGTTTTTT
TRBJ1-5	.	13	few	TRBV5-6	CASSFGINQPQHF	TGTGCCAGCAGCTTCGGGATCAATCAGCCCCAGCATTTT
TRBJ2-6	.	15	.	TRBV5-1	CASSLSRVGANVLTF	TGCGCCAGCAGCCTTTCCCGGGTTGGGGCCAACGTCCTGACTTTC